This paragraph covers one T cell receptor beta chain sequence. Investigators prepared the TCR beta libraries by applying iRepertoire HTBI primers and Arm-PCR of CDR3 regions. A single record per CDR3 protein comes from TCRdb applying MiXCR to the multiplex PCR reads. The sample has around 450,000 distinct CDR3 sequences, about 15% seen once. This specimen belongs to a study of regulatory T cells in long-lasting Graves disease. V dropped 5 bases and J dropped 8; count of bases not matched to a gene: 14. This CDR3 has 16 residues. Germline V CDR1 and CDR2: LNHDA, SQIVND (reference sequence). As for time point: newly diagnosed GD, antithyroid drugs for less than 3 months. Researchers made the TCR library from RNA that was extracted from PBMCs. The same specimen was also included in a second study, on T cells in Graves' hyperthyroidism and ophthalmopathy.

The sequencing here drew on peripheral blood mononuclear cells (PBMCs), taken at new diagnosis, from a patient treated with antithyroid drugs. The receptor was isolated from a woman aged 25 to 39 with Graves disease. The rearrangement joins TRBV19 to TRBJ2-5; TRBD2 aligns across 10 bases. The CDR3 nucleotides are TGTGCCAGTAGTCCCTGGACTAGCGGAGGTGGGGAAACCCAGTACTTC. This sequence encodes CASSPWTSGGGETQYF.